This section outlines one TCR beta chain sequence together with its context. The antigen remains unidentified. This sample stems from a study of shared clonotypes between healthy human individuals. V was clipped by 4 bases and J by 6 bases; unmatched bases: 8. The CDR3 contains 14 residues. Germline V gives CDR1 SGHAT, CDR2 FQNNGV. Findings of the study overall: Sharing across a handful of donors was seen in 4% to 6.5% of naive CD4 clonotypes. Blood was the only sampled material, and tissue repertoires likely differ.

Genomic DNA per cell subset filled all wells of several immunoSEQ plates. Clones were read by immunoSEQ multiplex PCR, and TCRdb kept only the in-frame ones, dropping some. The repertoire holds about 530,000 clones, with 90% to 96% as singletons. Sequenced: naive CD4+ T cells sorted from blood. Noted subset: CD45RA+ positively selected. This chain joins TRBV11-2 and TRBJ2-7, with 8 bases matching TRBD1. The TCR was taken from a woman in her thirties in good health. For the CDR3, the DNA is TGTGCCAGCAGCTCGGACAGGGAAAGTAGCGAGCAGTACTTC. It codes for CASSSDRESSEQYF.